This T cell receptor beta chain was identified during a study of T cells in Graves' hyperthyroidism and ophthalmopathy. RNA transcripts yielded amplified TCR beta CDR3 regions. A first-round RT-PCR of the TCR CDR3 used the HTBI primer set. TCRdb reprocessed the multiplex PCR reads via MiXCR and lists one record per CDR3 protein. Of under 400,000 distinct CDR3 sequences detected, under 15% appear once; the ten largest clones hold 9.2%. Ten or more counts support this clonotype. What it binds is not known. The study's findings and limits: Stable hyperthyroidism was told apart from ophthalmopathy by a model built on 13 V-J features.

The V gene lost 3 bases and the J gene lost 9 bases, with 15 bases spanning the gap. This CDR3 contains 14 residues. The germline V gene encodes CDR1 MNHEY and CDR2 SMNVEV (reference sequence). Input material: blood. The sequence was collected from a woman under 30 with Graves' hyperthyroidism. The chain combines TRBV27 with TRBJ1-5; D is unclear. CDR3 bases: TGTGCCAGCAGTTTGAGTAGCCAGACGGGGCCCCAGCATTTT. Its protein product is CASSLSSQTGPQHF.